The T cell receptor beta chain under discussion was sequenced for a study of cytomegalovirus exposure and HLA in healthy donors. The PCR contained 60 Vbeta and 13 Jbeta primers. The assay was immunoSEQ multiplex PCR, and TCRdb's table has in-frame clones only and misses some. The sample holds 200,000 or so clones, 80% seen once. The CDR3 extends over 15 amino acids. CDR1 is MNHEY, CDR2 SMNVEV, per germline (reference sequence). Trimming took off 1 base at V and 7 bases at J, with 11 bases between the two ends. What was sequenced was PBMCs. This chain connects TRBV27 to TRBJ1-6, with D possibly TRBD1 on 6 matching bases. The source of this sequence is a man aged 40-55 years in good health and CMV-seropositive. CDR3 bases: TGTGCCAGCAGTTTATACTCAGGGGCAAATTCACCCCTCCACTTT. It yields the protein CASSLYSGANSPLHF.